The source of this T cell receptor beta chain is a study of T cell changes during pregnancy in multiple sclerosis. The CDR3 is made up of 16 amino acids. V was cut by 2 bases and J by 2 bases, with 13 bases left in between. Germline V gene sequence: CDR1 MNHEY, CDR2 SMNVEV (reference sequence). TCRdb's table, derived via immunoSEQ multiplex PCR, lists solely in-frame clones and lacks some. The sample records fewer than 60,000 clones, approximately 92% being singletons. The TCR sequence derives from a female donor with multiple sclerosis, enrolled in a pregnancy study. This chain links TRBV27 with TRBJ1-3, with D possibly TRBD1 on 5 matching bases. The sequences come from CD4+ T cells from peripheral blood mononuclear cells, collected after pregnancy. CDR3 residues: CASSLRGGEAGNTIYF. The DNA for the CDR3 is TGTGCCAGCAGTTTAAGGGGAGGGGAGGCTGGAAACACCATATATTTT.